This section outlines one T cell receptor beta chain sequence together with its context. The entirety of the isolated RNA underwent reverse transcription, so expressed TCRB transcripts were sequenced. Clones were read by immunoSEQ multiplex PCR, and TCRdb kept only the in-frame ones, dropping some. The sample records fewer than 250,000 clones, approximately 14% being singletons. In germline, CDR1 is SGDLS, CDR2 YYNGEE. The CDR3 contains 16 residues. V shed 0 bases and J shed 3 bases, with 15 bases lying between them. The data were obtained in a study of beta chain features in type 1 diabetes. This chain uses TRBV9 with TRBJ2-5, with a tentative D call TRBD2 (6 bases). The receptor comes from a woman aged 35 to 49 in good health. Sample: naive CD4+ T cells from blood. CDR3 in amino acids: CASSVALLANEETQYF. The CDR3 nucleotides read TGTGCCAGCAGCGTAGCCTTGCTAGCGAATGAAGAGACCCAGTACTTC.